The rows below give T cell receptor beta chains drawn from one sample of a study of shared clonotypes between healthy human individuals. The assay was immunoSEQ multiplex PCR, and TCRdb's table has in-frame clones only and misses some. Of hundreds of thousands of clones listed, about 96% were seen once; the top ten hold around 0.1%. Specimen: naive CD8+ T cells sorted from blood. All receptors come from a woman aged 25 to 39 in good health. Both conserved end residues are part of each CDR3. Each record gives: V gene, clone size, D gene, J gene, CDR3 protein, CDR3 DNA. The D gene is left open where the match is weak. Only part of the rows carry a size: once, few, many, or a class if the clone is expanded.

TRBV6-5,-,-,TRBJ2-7,CASRETGVRPYEQYF,TGTGCCAGCAGAGAGACAGGCGTACGCCCCTACGAGCAGTACTTC
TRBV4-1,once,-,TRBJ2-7,CASSQDTVFSYEQYF,TGCGCCAGCAGCCAAGATACGGTCTTCTCCTACGAGCAGTACTTC
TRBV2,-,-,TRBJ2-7,CASRPGGLTYEQYF,TGTGCCAGCAGACCCGGGGGTCTAACCTACGAGCAGTACTTC
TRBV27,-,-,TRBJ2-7,CASSFDRSAYEQYF,TGTGCCAGCAGTTTCGACAGGTCCGCCTACGAGCAGTACTTC
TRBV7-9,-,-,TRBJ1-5,CASSPQGVNQPQHF,TGTGCCAGCAGCCCTCAGGGAGTCAATCAGCCCCAGCATTTT
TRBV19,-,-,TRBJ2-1,CASADPGLLSSYNEQFF,TGTGCCAGTGCAGACCCAGGACTCTTGAGCTCCTACAATGAGCAGTTCTTC
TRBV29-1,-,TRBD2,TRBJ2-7,CSVHSGRAPYEQYF,TGCAGCGTCCATAGCGGGAGGGCCCCCTACGAGCAGTACTTC
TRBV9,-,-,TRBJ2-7,CASSPLGVEQYF,TGTGCCAGCAGCCCTCTAGGGGTCGAGCAGTACTTC
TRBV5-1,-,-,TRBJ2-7,CASSFTSSYEQYF,TGCGCCAGCAGCTTCACTAGCTCCTACGAGCAGTACTTC
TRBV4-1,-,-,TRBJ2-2,CASSQEWAGELFF,TGCGCCAGCAGCCAAGAATGGGCCGGGGAGCTGTTTTTT
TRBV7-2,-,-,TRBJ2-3,CASSFTGTDTQYF,TGTGCCAGCAGCTTTACGGGCACAGATACGCAGTATTTT
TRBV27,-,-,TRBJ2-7,CASSLGLAYEQYF,TGTGCCAGCAGTTTGGGTCTAGCCTACGAGCAGTACTTC
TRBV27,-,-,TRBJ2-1,CASSLSPSYNEQFF,TGTGCCAGCAGTTTGAGCCCCTCCTACAATGAGCAGTTCTTC
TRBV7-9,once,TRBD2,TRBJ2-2,CASSTLAVSGRDHGGELFF,TGTGCCAGCAGCACCCTAGCGGTGTCTGGGAGGGATCACGGTGGGGAGCTGTTTTTT
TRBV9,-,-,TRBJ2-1,CASSVATGINLHNEQFF,TGTGCCAGCAGCGTAGCAACAGGGATAAATCTTCACAATGAGCAGTTCTTC
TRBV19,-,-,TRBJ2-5,CATSDWDKETQYF,TGTGCCACCTCGGACTGGGACAAAGAGACCCAGTACTTC
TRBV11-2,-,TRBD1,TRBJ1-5,CASSLDVGQGNPQHF,TGTGCCAGCAGCTTAGACGTCGGACAGGGGAATCCCCAGCATTTT
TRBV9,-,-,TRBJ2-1,CASSEGGRTKPDNEQFF,TGTGCCAGCAGCGAGGGGGGCAGAACCAAACCGGACAATGAGCAGTTCTTC
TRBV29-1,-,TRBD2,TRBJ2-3,CSVDGLAGFTDTQYF,TGCAGCGTTGATGGACTAGCGGGGTTCACAGATACGCAGTATTTT
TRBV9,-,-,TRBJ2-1,CASSVGLVAGAEQFF,TGTGCCAGCAGCGTAGGGTTAGTAGCTGGCGCTGAGCAGTTCTTC
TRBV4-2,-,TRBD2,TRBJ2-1,CASSQDLLAVNEQFF,TGTGCCAGCAGCCAAGATTTGCTAGCGGTAAATGAGCAGTTCTTC
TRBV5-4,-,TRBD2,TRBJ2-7,CASSLDGTSGYEQYF,TGTGCCAGCAGCTTGGATGGGACTAGCGGTTACGAGCAGTACTTC
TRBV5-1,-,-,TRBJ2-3,CASSLTITDTQYF,TGCGCCAGCAGCTTGACGATCACAGATACGCAGTATTTT
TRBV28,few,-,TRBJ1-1,CASSLGSRLVGEAFF,TGTGCCAGCAGTTTAGGAAGTCGGCTTGTTGGTGAAGCTTTCTTT
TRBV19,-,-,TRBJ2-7,CASSVDRESEQYF,TGTGCCAGTAGTGTAGACAGAGAGAGCGAGCAGTACTTC
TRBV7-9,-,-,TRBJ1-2,CASSPGGSGSGYTF,TGTGCCAGCAGCCCGGGGGGCAGTGGCAGCGGCTACACCTTC
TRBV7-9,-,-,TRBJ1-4,CASSLGQGKEKLFF,TGTGCCAGCAGCTTAGGGCAGGGCAAAGAAAAACTGTTTTTT
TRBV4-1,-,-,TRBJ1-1,CASSQEKEGASYYTEAFF,TGCGCCAGCAGCCAAGAAAAAGAAGGGGCGAGCTATTACACTGAAGCTTTCTTT
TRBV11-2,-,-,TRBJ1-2,CASSLGRGYTF,TGTGCCAGCAGCTTAGGACGCGGCTACACCTTC
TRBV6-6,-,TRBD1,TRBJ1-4,CASSRIDREDSEKLFF,TGTGCCAGCAGCCGTATCGACAGGGAAGACTCTGAAAAACTGTTTTTT
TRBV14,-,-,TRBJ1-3,CASSQTAVSSGNTIYF,TGTGCCAGCAGCCAAACGGCGGTGAGCTCTGGAAACACCATATATTTT
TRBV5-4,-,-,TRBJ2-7,CASSLDVDVYEQYF,TGTGCCAGCAGCTTGGACGTGGACGTCTACGAGCAGTACTTC
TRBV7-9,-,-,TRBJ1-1,CASSLEVAVNTEAFF,TGTGCCAGCAGCTTAGAGGTGGCAGTGAACACTGAAGCTTTCTTT
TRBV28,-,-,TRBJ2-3,CASSSELAGASTDTQYF,TGTGCCAGCAGTTCGGAGCTGGCGGGTGCTAGCACAGATACGCAGTATTTT
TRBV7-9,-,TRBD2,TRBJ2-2,CASSQGLAGVTGELFF,TGTGCCAGCAGCCAGGGACTAGCGGGAGTTACCGGGGAGCTGTTTTTT
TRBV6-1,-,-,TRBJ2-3,CASSEQDGTDTQYF,TGTGCCAGCAGTGAACAGGACGGCACAGATACGCAGTATTTT
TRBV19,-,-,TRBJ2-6,CASSIEARGASGANVLTF,TGTGCCAGTAGTATAGAGGCCAGGGGTGCGTCTGGGGCCAACGTCCTGACTTTC
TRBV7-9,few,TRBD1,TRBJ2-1,CASSLADLQGTSYGEQFF,TGTGCCAGCAGCTTAGCGGACCTACAGGGGACCAGCTACGGTGAGCAGTTCTTC
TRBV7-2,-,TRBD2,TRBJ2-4,CASSAGLGNIQYF,TGTGCCAGCAGCGCGGGACTAGGAAACATTCAGTACTTC
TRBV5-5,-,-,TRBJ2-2,CASSLVAEAGELFF,TGTGCCAGCAGCTTGGTGGCCGAAGCCGGGGAGCTGTTTTTT
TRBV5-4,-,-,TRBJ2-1,CASSLGENDEQFF,TGTGCCAGCAGCTTAGGGGAGAACGATGAGCAGTTCTTC
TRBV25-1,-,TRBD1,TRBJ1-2,CASREGGAYGYTF,TGTGCCAGCAGGGAAGGGGGCGCGTATGGCTACACCTTC
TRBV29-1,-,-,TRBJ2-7,CSVDGGKGTYEQYF,TGCAGCGTTGACGGAGGGAAGGGGACCTACGAGCAGTACTTC
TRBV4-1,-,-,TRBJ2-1,CASSQGAGVDEQFF,TGCGCCAGCAGCCAGGGGGCCGGGGTCGATGAGCAGTTCTTC
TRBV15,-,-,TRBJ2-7,CATSRDSASVDEQYF,TGTGCCACCAGCAGAGACTCCGCTAGCGTCGACGAGCAGTACTTC
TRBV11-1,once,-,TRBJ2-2,CASSLARNTGELFF,TGTGCCAGCAGCCTGGCCCGTAACACCGGGGAGCTGTTTTTT
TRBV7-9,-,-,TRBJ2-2,CASSTTTGRNTGELFF,TGTGCCAGCAGCACGACAACAGGGAGGAACACCGGGGAGCTGTTTTTT
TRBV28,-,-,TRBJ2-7,CASSFSSPYEQYF,TGTGCCAGCAGTTTCAGCTCCCCCTACGAGCAGTACTTC
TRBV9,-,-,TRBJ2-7,CASSVGGRPYEQYF,TGTGCCAGCAGCGTGGGTGGGAGACCCTACGAGCAGTACTTC
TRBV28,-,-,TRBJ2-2,CASGNAMGSTGELFF,TGTGCCAGCGGTAATGCGATGGGATCCACCGGGGAGCTGTTTTTT
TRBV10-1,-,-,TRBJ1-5,CASSDERDQPQHF,TGCGCCAGCAGTGACGAGCGAGATCAGCCCCAGCATTTT
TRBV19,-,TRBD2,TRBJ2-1,CASSIGTGGYNEQFF,TGTGCCAGTAGTATAGGGACGGGAGGATACAATGAGCAGTTCTTC
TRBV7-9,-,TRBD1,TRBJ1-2,CASRHTTGTKSGYTF,TGTGCCAGCAGACACACGACAGGGACGAAGTCTGGCTACACCTTC
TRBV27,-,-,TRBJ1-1,CASILREGLRVAFF,TGTGCCAGCATCCTTCGGGAGGGCCTTCGTGTAGCTTTCTTT
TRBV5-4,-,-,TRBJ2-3,CASSFIGAGDTQYF,TGTGCCAGCAGCTTTATAGGGGCGGGAGATACGCAGTATTTT
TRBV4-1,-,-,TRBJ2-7,CASSQDRGRGYEQYF,TGCGCCAGCAGCCAAGATCGAGGGAGAGGTTACGAGCAGTACTTC
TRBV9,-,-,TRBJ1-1,CASSVGGGGATEAFF,TGTGCCAGCAGCGTAGGTGGCGGGGGAGCGACTGAAGCTTTCTTT
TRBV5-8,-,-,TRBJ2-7,CASSVSSASSYEQYF,TGTGCCAGCAGCGTTTCTAGCGCCAGCTCCTACGAGCAGTACTTC
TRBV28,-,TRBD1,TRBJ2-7,CASSPRDRGLAFYEQYF,TGTGCCAGCAGTCCCCGGGACAGGGGGCTCGCCTTTTACGAGCAGTACTTC